This T cell receptor beta chain was recorded in a study of blood T cell repertoires in COVID-19. The method was immunoSEQ multiplex PCR; TCRdb's version includes in-frame clones alone and lacks a portion of them. The sample records under 500,000 clones, approximately 90% being singletons. Trimming removed 2 bases at V and 3 bases at J, with 10 bases between. CDR3 length: 14 residues. Germline V CDR1 and CDR2: MDHEN, SYDVKM. The genes are TRBV28 and TRBJ1-2; D unresolved. The sequenced sample was PBMCs or T cells enriched from blood (not recorded which). This receptor was taken from a man in his thirties or forties who had recovered from COVID-19. The CDR3, as DNA: TGTGCCAGCAGTTTAGTACCCCAGGACTATGGCTACACCTTC. Its translation: CASSLVPQDYGYTF.